This TCR beta chain was captured by sequencing in a study of T cells in Graves' hyperthyroidism and ophthalmopathy. Study outcomes and limitations: From stable hyperthyroidism, ophthalmopathy was set apart by a 13 V-J model.

The TCR beta CDR3 regions underwent amplification using RNA transcripts as the source. Carried out on the TCR CDR3, a first-round RT-PCR used the HTBI primer set. TCRdb re-analysed the multiplex PCR reads in MiXCR, keeping a single row per CDR3 protein. There are roughly 400,000 distinct CDR3 sequences in the sample; over 13% occur only once, and around 27% lies in the top ten. Patients having uncontrolled infection, another autoimmune disease, pregnancy or lactation were not included. PBMCs were derived from 10 ml fresh peripheral blood. Notes on this clonotype: What it binds is unknown.

Trimming cost V 1 base and J 5 bases, with 11 bases left between them. Germline V gene lookup returns CDR1 MGHRA and CDR2 YSYEKL. CDR3 size: 14 residues. Sequencing used blood. J is TRBJ1-2 and V is TRBV4-1; the D gene is possibly TRBD1 (5 bases). The TCR originated in a man aged 45-65 years with Graves' ophthalmopathy. As DNA, the CDR3 is TGCGCCAGCAGCCAAGCTCAGGGTCCGTATGGCTACACCTTC. Translated: CASSQAQGPYGYTF.